Below are 26 T cell receptor beta chains sequenced from a single sample in a study of Graves' ophthalmopathy and Graves' hyperthyroidism. Amplification targeted the TCR beta CDR3 regions, with RNA transcripts as the source material. The workflow started with a first-round RT-PCR run with HTBI primers and then moved on to a second-round multiplex PCR. Using its own MiXCR run on the multiplex PCR reads, TCRdb lists one record per CDR3 protein. The sample includes hundreds of thousands of distinct CDR3 sequences, under 50% seen only once; the top ten take roughly 3.5%. Sample: peripheral blood. These receptors were collected from an adult man with Graves' ophthalmopathy.

This clonotype was seen a few times. V gene TRBV7-9 combines with J gene TRBJ1-1; possible D gene TRBD1, 5 bases. The germline V gene has CDR1 SEHNR and CDR2 FQNEAQ (reference sequence). The CDR3 contains 16 residues. Trimming cost V 5 bases and J 0 bases, with 16 bases left between them. The CDR3 DNA sequence: TGTGCCAGCAGCAACCTACAGGAGATCTTGAACACTGAAGCTTTCTTT. Encoded protein: CASSNLQEILNTEAFF.

This clonotype was seen ten or more times. The chain carries TRBV12-3 or TRBV12-4 and TRBJ2-7, with TRBD1 matching 11 bases. V trimming: 7 bases; J trimming: 2 bases; junction bases outside the gene matches: 7. The CDR3 is 15 amino acids. The CDR3 DNA sequence: TGTGCCAGCACCGGTCCGGGACAGGGGGCCTACGAGCAGTACTTC. It is translated as CASTGPGQGAYEQYF.

The chain uses TRBV10-3 and TRBJ1-2; possible D gene TRBD1, 5 bases. CDR1 and CDR2 (germline): ENHRY, SYGVKD. The CDR3 loop spans 15 amino acids. Trimming left V 3 bases short and J 8 bases short, with 19 bases between. This chain's CDR3 is CAISDDKLAGRGYTF. The CDR3 coding sequence is TGTGCCATCAGTGATGATAAACTAGCGGGACGGGGCTACACCTTC.

In this sample, this clonotype turned up many times. The chain carries TRBV7-2 and TRBJ2-5; 12 positions match TRBD2. V was clipped by 0 bases and J by 3 bases; unmatched bases: 8. CDR1 and CDR2 from the germline V gene are SGHTA and FQGNSA. This CDR3 is 18 amino acids long. CDR3 bases: TGTGCCAGCAGCTTAGCGGCTAGCGGGGGGGCCTCGAAAGAGACCCAGTACTTC. Encoded protein: CASSLAASGGASKETQYF.

This clonotype was counted at least ten times. This chain joins TRBV4-3 and TRBJ1-2; D not resolved. Per germline, CDR1 LGHNA and CDR2 YSLEER. V dropped 4 bases and J dropped 8 bases, with 14 bases sitting between them. The length of the CDR3 is 13 residues. CDR3 residues: CASSRESGRGYTF. DNA of the CDR3: TGCGCCAGCAGCCGAGAGTCGGGGAGGGGCTACACCTTC.

The chain links TRBV6-1 to TRBJ2-2; 9 bases align to TRBD2. CDR3 length equals 13 residues. Germline V lookup: CDR1 MNHNS, CDR2 SASEGT. Trimming took 8 bases from V and 4 from J; bases not matched to a gene: 2. The CDR3 spells CASGGRATGELFF. In DNA form, the CDR3 reads TGTGCCAGCGGCGGGAGGGCCACCGGGGAGCTGTTTTTT.

This clonotype was seen a single time. V gene TRBV30 combines with J gene TRBJ1-2; the D gene is possibly TRBD1 (5 bases). The CDR3 is 14 amino acids. Trimming took 3 bases from V and 4 from J, leaving 15 bases between them. Germline CDR1 is GTSNPN and CDR2 is SVGIG (reference sequence). CDR3 loop: CAWSGGIGAYGYTF. As DNA, the CDR3 is TGTGCCTGGAGCGGGGGAATAGGGGCCTATGGCTACACCTTC. Complete variable domain (other parts from reference TRBV30 and TRBJ1-2): SQTIHQWPATLVQPVGSPLSLECTVEGTSNPNLYWYRQAAGRGLQLLFYSVGIGQISSEVPQNLSASRPQDRQFILSSKKLLLSDSGFYLCAWSGGIGAYGYTFGSGTRLTVV.

At least ten counts were recorded for this clonotype. The rearrangement uses TRBV25-1 and TRBJ1-2; D remains unclear. The CDR3 is 11 residues long. The V gene lost 4 bases and the J gene lost 7 bases, with 7 bases spanning the gap. CDR1 is MGHDK and CDR2 is SYGVNS in the germline V gene. In DNA, the CDR3 is TGTGCCAGCAGTGCACCGGTTGGCTACACCTTC. Its protein is CASSAPVGYTF.

There are many counts of this clonotype. V usage is TRBV12-3 or TRBV12-4 and J usage is TRBJ1-2, with TRBD1 identical over 7 bases. The junction had 14 bases not matched to a gene; V was cut back by 7 bases and J by 6 bases. The CDR3 runs 15 residues. The CDR3 region has the DNA TGTGCCAGCACCCCCGGGGGCGGGACAGCGCATGGCTACACCTTC. Protein sequence: CASTPGGGTAHGYTF.

This clonotype was recorded many times. J is TRBJ2-6 and V is TRBV10-3, with 7 bases matching TRBD1. This CDR3 spans 16 amino acids. CDR1 is ENHRY and CDR2 is SYGVKD in the germline V gene. The V gene end was trimmed by 2 bases and the J gene end by 4 bases; junction bases not matched to a gene: 5. The CDR3 bases are TGTGCCATCAGTGAGGCAGGGGGTATGGGGGCCAACGTCCTGACTTTC. This gives the protein CAISEAGGMGANVLTF.

This clonotype was observed many times. This chain links TRBV12-3 or TRBV12-4 with TRBJ1-2, with D unclear. CDR3 length: 11 amino acids. V lost 3 bases, J lost 4 bases, and 3 bases lay in between. CDR3 sequence reads: CASSFRYGYTF. CDR3 DNA sequence: TGTGCCAGCAGTTTCCGCTATGGCTACACCTTC.

A remark on this clonotype: The conserved phenylalanine or tryptophan normally closing the CDR3 is absent here, so this likely arose from a read error. The J gene is TRBJ2-7, the V gene TRBV6-5, with D tentatively TRBD1 or TRBD2 (5 bases each). The V end was cut by 0 bases, the J end by 2 bases, with 11 bases between. Germline V CDR1 and CDR2: MNHEY, SVGAGI. The CDR3 spans 15 residues. The CDR3 DNA reads TGTGCCAGCAGTTACTCGAGCTCGGGACCCTACGAGCAGTACCTC. Its protein product is CASSYSSSGPYEQYL.

The count of this clonotype is one. The V gene is TRBV10-3, the J gene TRBJ2-5; D possibly corresponds to TRBD1 (6 bases). Trimming cost V 10 bases and J 9 bases, with 18 bases left between them. There are 12 residues in the CDR3. Germline values: CDR1 ENHRY, CDR2 SYGVKD. The CDR3 region has the DNA TGTGCCAGCAGACAGGCAAATCAGCCCCAGTACTTC. Its translation is CASRQANQPQYF.

This clonotype occurred many times. The V call is TRBV7-2, the J call TRBJ2-5, with TRBD2 as a possible D gene (5 bases). Per the germline V gene, CDR1 is SGHTA and CDR2 is FQGNSA. The CDR3 loop spans 14 amino acids. The V end lost 1 base, the J end lost 6 bases, and 12 bases lay between the germline ends. The chain's CDR3 is CASSLGGTRKTQYF. In nucleotides, the CDR3 is TGTGCCAGCAGCTTAGGGGGAACTAGGAAGACCCAGTACTTC.

This clonotype was counted ten times or more. The chain has TRBV7-6 and TRBJ2-2; D may be TRBD2 (6 bases). The CDR3 totals 16 residues. The germline V gene has CDR1 SGHVS and CDR2 FNYEAQ. The germline V and J ends were trimmed by 2 bases and 1 base, with 11 bases remaining between them. The CDR3 DNA reads TGTGCCAGCAGCTTATCGGGACTGGGGAACACCGGGGAGCTGTTTTTT. Translated, it gives CASSLSGLGNTGELFF.

In this sample, this clonotype turned up a few times. The chain couples TRBV5-6 to TRBJ1-1; D remains unclear. Germline CDR1 SGHDT, CDR2 YYEEEE. The CDR3 runs to 12 residues. Trimming took off 0 bases at V and 5 bases at J, with 5 bases between the two ends. The CDR3 sequence: CASSLGLTEAFF. The CDR3 bases are TGTGCCAGCAGCTTGGGTTTGACTGAAGCTTTCTTT.

Note on this clonotype: One junction end disagrees with the germline gene, perhaps due to a read error. J is TRBJ2-2 and V is TRBV2; 12 bases are a match to TRBD2. This CDR3 region has 17 residues. The germline gives CDR1 SNHLY, CDR2 FYNNEI. The DNA for the CDR3 is TGTGCCAGCACTAGGCTAGCGGGGGGGCCGGTCACCCGGGAGCTGTTTTTT. Residues: CASTRLAGGPVTRELFF.

As concerns this clonotype: At one boundary the junction diverges from the germline segment, which might be a read error. The V and J genes are TRBV25-1 and TRBJ1-4, with D possibly being TRBD1 (5 bases). The V gene's germline CDR1 is MGHDK and CDR2 SYGVNS. The CDR3 runs to 15 residues. CDR3 coding DNA: TGTGTCAGCAGTGTAACGGGACGGGGGAATGAAAAACTGTTTTTT. Residues: CVSSVTGRGNEKLFF.

The chain carries TRBV7-9 and TRBJ2-7, with 10 bases that match TRBD2. The end of the DNA is better explained by TRBJ2-1, so the J call may be wrong. The CDR3 runs 16 residues. From germline, CDR1 is SEHNR and CDR2 FQNEAQ (reference sequence). CDR3 coding DNA: TGTGCCAGCAGCCTAATGAGACTAGCGGGCGGCAATGAGCAGTTCTTC. It is translated as CASSLMRLAGGNEQFF.

This rearrangement joins TRBV11-1 to TRBJ1-1; 9 bases are a match to TRBD1. CDR3 length: 17 residues. After removal of 5 bases from V and 1 base from J, the junction contained 11 bases not matched to a gene. The germline CDR1 and CDR2 sequences are SGHAT and FQDESV (reference sequence). The CDR3 nucleotides read TGTGCCAGCAGCCCACGTCCGGGACAGGGACCGAACACTGAAGCTTTCTTT. Residues: CASSPRPGQGPNTEAFF.

There are many counts of this clonotype. This chain connects TRBV5-1 to TRBJ1-1; the D gene is possibly TRBD1 (6 bases). This CDR3 spans 15 amino acids. V dropped 3 bases and J dropped 0 bases, with 12 bases sitting between them. From germline, CDR1 is SGHRS and CDR2 YFSETQ. This CDR3 is CASSSGGGMNTEAFF. CDR3 nucleotide sequence: TGCGCCAGCAGCTCCGGCGGGGGCATGAACACTGAAGCTTTCTTT.

This clonotype was counted at least ten times. V is TRBV2 and J is TRBJ1-3, with D possibly being TRBD1 (6 bases). From germline, CDR1 is SNHLY and CDR2 FYNNEI. V shed 7 bases and J shed 0 bases, with 10 bases lying between them. The CDR3 totals 14 residues. The DNA of the CDR3 is TGTGCCAGCACAAAGGGGGGCTCTGGAAACACCATATATTTT. Amino acid sequence: CASTKGGSGNTIYF.

Ten or more counts support this clonotype. V and J are TRBV12-5 and TRBJ2-5; D not certain. From germline, CDR1 is LGHNT and CDR2 FRNRAP. Trimming removed 2 bases at V and 4 bases at J, with 2 bases between. This CDR3 has 11 amino acids. The CDR3 spells CASGLTETQYF. The CDR3 nucleotides read TGTGCTAGTGGTTTGACAGAGACCCAGTACTTC.

J is TRBJ1-2 and V is TRBV20-1; the D is unclear. Per the germline V gene, CDR1 is DFQATT and CDR2 is SNEGSKA (reference sequence). The CDR3 contains 16 residues. Trimming removed 6 bases at V and 0 bases at J, with 20 bases between. This CDR3 is CSASSGSRAANYGYTF. CDR3 nucleotide sequence: TGCAGTGCCAGCTCGGGTTCGAGGGCAGCTAACTATGGCTACACCTTC.

This clonotype was counted at least ten times. This rearrangement joins TRBV11-1 to TRBJ1-6; TRBD1 aligns across 8 bases. Per germline, CDR1 SGHAT and CDR2 FQDESV (reference sequence). The CDR3 covers 15 residues. V lost 0 bases and J lost 7; bases outside the gene matches: 2. The CDR3 DNA is TGTGCCAGCAGCTTAGCGGCAGGGGGCAATTCACCCCTCCACTTT. Its protein is CASSLAAGGNSPLHF.

The rearrangement links TRBV25-1 to TRBJ2-2; weak D call: TRBD2 (5 bases). Trimming removed 8 bases from V and 3 bases from J, with 13 bases in between. The CDR3 extends over 14 amino acids. From germline, CDR1 is MGHDK and CDR2 SYGVNS. This chain's CDR3 is CASSPERDTGELFF. The CDR3 DNA sequence: TGTGCCAGCTCACCAGAGAGGGACACCGGGGAGCTGTTTTTT.